The T cell receptor (beta chain) described here comes from a study of beta chain features in type 1 diabetes. The study's findings and limits: Among all four CD4+ subsets, Type 1 diabetes patients had TCRB CDR3s that were moderately but significantly shorter.

Comments on this clone: The antigen is unknown.

Averaging around 120 mL, one heparinised blood draw was given by each donor. Staining for CD45RO/CCR7/CD25/CD127/CD95/CD27 allowed sorting of CD4+ naive, central memory, regulatory and stem cell-like memory cells. Every bit of the isolated RNA underwent reverse transcription, so sequencing read expressed TCRB transcripts. Here immunoSEQ multiplex PCR was the method, and the copy in TCRdb shows in-frame clones only, minus some. Of 120,000 or so clones in the sample, about 18% are singletons; the top ten hold about 2.4%. The V gene lost 0 bases and the J gene lost 5 bases, with 11 bases spanning the gap. There are 14 residues in the CDR3. Germline V gene lookup returns CDR1 SGHRS and CDR2 YFSETQ.

The gene calls are TRBV5-1 and TRBJ2-5; no clear D. The sequence came from a man between 18 and 29 years old with type 1 diabetes. The sequencing input was central memory CD4+ T cells from blood. CDR3: CASSLGPPEETQYF. CDR3 nucleotide sequence: TGCGCCAGCAGCTTGGGACCGCCCGAGGAGACCCAGTACTTC.